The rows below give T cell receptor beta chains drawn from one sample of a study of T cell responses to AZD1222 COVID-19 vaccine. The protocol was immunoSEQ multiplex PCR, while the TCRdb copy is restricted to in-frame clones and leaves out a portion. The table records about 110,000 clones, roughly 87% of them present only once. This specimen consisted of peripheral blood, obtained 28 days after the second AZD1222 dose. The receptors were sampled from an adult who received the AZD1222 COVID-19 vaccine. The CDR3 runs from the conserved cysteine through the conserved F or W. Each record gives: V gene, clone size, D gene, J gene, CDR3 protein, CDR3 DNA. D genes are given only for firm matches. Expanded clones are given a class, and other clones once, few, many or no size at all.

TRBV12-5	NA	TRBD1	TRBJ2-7	CASGPPTGKYEQYF	TGTGCTAGTGGTCCCCCGACAGGGAAATACGAGCAGTACTTC
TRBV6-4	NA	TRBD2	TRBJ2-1	CASSDSSGSSYNEQFF	TGTGCCAGCAGTGACTCTAGCGGGAGCTCCTACAATGAGCAGTTCTTC
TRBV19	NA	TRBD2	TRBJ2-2	CASKTRAGDTGELFF	TGTGCCAGTAAAACGCGAGCGGGGGATACCGGGGAGCTGTTTTTT
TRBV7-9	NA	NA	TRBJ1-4	CASSLHGHSYEEKLFF	TGTGCCAGCAGCTTACACGGACATTCCTATGAGGAAAAACTGTTTTTT
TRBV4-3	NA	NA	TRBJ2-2	CASSQQGWAGELFF	TGCGCCAGCAGCCAACAGGGTTGGGCCGGGGAGCTGTTTTTT
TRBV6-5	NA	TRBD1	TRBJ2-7	CASSHGGQGFYEQYF	TGTGCCAGCAGCCACGGGGGACAGGGGTTCTACGAGCAGTACTTC
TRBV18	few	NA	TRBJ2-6	CASSNMGDPGANVLTF	TGTGCCAGCTCAAATATGGGGGATCCGGGGGCCAACGTCCTGACTTTC
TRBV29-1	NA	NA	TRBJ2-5	CSGSGETQYF	TGCAGCGGTAGTGGGGAGACCCAGTACTTC
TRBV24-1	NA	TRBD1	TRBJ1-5	CATAGTGDQPQHF	TGTGCCACAGCCGGGACAGGGGATCAGCCCCAGCATTTT
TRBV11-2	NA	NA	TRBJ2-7	CASSLAGTTSYEQYF	TGTGCCAGCAGCTTAGCCGGGACAACCTCCTACGAGCAGTACTTC
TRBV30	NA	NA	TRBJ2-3	CAWSRGEGIGTDTQYF	TGTGCCTGGAGCAGGGGGGAGGGGATAGGCACAGATACGCAGTATTTT
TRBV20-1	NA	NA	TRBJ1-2	CSASDVVGYGYTF	TGCAGTGCTAGTGATGTGGTCGGCTATGGCTACACCTTC
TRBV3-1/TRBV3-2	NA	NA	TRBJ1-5	CASSQVANQPQHF	TGTGCCAGCAGCCAAGTGGCCAATCAGCCCCAGCATTTT
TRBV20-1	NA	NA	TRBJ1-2	CSAPADYGYTF	TGCAGTGCTCCGGCCGACTATGGCTACACCTTC
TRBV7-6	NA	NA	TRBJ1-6	CASSLQGFGGNSPLHF	TGTGCCAGCAGCCTCCAGGGCTTTGGAGGGAATTCACCCCTCCACTTT
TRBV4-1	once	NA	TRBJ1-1	CASSRGGTEAFF	TGCGCCAGCTCTAGGGGTGGGACTGAAGCTTTCTTT
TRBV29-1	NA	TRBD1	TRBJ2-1	CSVDGTVLWNEQFF	TGCAGCGTTGACGGGACAGTCTTATGGAATGAGCAGTTCTTC
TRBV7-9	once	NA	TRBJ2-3	CASNLLEGVTDTQYF	TGTGCCAGCAACTTACTCGAGGGAGTTACAGATACGCAGTATTTT
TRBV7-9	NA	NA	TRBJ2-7	CASSSAPPAGEQYF	TGTGCCAGCAGCTCCGCCCCGCCTGCAGGGGAGCAGTACTTC
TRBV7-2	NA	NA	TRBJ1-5	CASSFGSSNQPQHF	TGTGCCAGCAGCTTTGGATCTAGCAATCAGCCCCAGCATTTT
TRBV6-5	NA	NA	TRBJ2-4	CASRDPGGPKNIQYF	TGTGCCAGCAGAGATCCGGGGGGCCCCAAAAACATTCAGTACTTC
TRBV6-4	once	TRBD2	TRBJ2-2	CASKSGDSNTGELFF	TGTGCCAGCAAAAGCGGGGATTCGAACACCGGGGAGCTGTTTTTT
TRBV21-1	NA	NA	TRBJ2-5	CASSRPGRQGRKETQYF	TGTGCCAGCAGCCGCCCGGGGCGGCAGGGAAGGAAAGAGACCCAGTACTTC
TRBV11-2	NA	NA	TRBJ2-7	CASSPFGTDFYEQYF	TGTGCCAGCAGCCCCTTCGGTACAGACTTCTACGAGCAGTACTTC
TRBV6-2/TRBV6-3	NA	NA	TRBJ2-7	CASSDYSSYEQYF	TGTGCCAGCAGTGACTACTCCTCTTACGAGCAGTACTTC
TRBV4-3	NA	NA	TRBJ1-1	CASRFSPSMNTEAFF	TGCGCCAGTCGTTTTAGCCCCTCAATGAACACTGAAGCTTTCTTT
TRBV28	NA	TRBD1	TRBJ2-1	CASRHKIFSDRALSSYNEQFF	TGTGCCAGCAGACACAAAATCTTTTCCGACAGGGCCCTTAGCTCCTACAATGAGCAGTTCTTC
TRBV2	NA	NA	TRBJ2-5	CASRGQGAFETQYF	TGTGCCAGCAGGGGACAAGGGGCTTTTGAGACCCAGTACTTC
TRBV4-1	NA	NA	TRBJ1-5	CASSQDRGNQPQHF	TGCGCCAGCAGCCAAGACAGGGGCAATCAGCCCCAGCATTTT
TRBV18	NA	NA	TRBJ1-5	CASSPQAGGQPQHF	TGTGCCAGCTCACCACAAGCGGGAGGTCAGCCCCAGCATTTT
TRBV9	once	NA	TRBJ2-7	CASSVGELSYEQYF	TGTGCCAGCAGCGTAGGGGAGCTCTCCTACGAGCAGTACTTC
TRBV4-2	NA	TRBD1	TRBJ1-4	CASSQGGTGRLEKLFF	TGTGCCAGCAGCCAGGGAGGGACAGGGAGACTTGAAAAACTGTTTTTT
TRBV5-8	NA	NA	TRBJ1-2	CASSLSGQKTYGYTF	TGTGCCAGCAGCTTGAGTGGACAGAAGACTTATGGCTACACCTTC
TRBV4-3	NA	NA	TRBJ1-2	CASSQGTDGDYGYTF	TGCGCCAGCAGCCAAGGGACGGACGGGGACTATGGCTACACCTTC
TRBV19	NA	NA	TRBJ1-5	CASRWTYDQPQHF	TGTGCCAGTAGATGGACGTACGATCAGCCCCAGCATTTT
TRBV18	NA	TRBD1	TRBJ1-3	CASSRDREYNTIYF	TGTGCCAGCTCACGGGACAGGGAATATAACACCATATATTTT
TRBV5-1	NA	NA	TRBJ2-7	CASSRSDRPYEQYF	TGCGCCAGCAGCCGCTCCGACAGACCCTACGAGCAGTACTTC
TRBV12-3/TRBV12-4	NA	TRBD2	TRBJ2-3	CASHRGGTDTQYF	TGTGCCAGCCACCGGGGGGGCACAGATACGCAGTATTTT
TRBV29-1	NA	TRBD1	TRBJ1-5	CSVKDRGGDQPQHF	TGCAGCGTGAAGGACAGGGGAGGGGATCAGCCCCAGCATTTT
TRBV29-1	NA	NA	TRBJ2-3	CSVVPGNKITDTQYF	TGCAGCGTTGTCCCGGGAAATAAAATCACAGATACGCAGTATTTT
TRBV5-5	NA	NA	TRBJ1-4	CVSRVAAAANEKLFF	TGTGTCAGCAGAGTCGCGGCGGCGGCTAATGAAAAACTGTTTTTT
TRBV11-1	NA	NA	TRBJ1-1	CASSLGEPNTEAFF	TGTGCCAGCAGCTTAGGGGAGCCGAACACTGAAGCTTTCTTT
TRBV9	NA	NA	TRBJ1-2	CASSDSRVGNYGYTF	TGTGCCAGCAGCGATTCACGGGTCGGTAACTATGGCTACACCTTC
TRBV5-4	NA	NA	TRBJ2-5	CASSSKGGQETQYF	TGTGCCAGCAGCTCCAAAGGGGGCCAAGAGACCCAGTACTTC
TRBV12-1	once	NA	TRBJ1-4	CASSFADLWRWGKLFF	TGTGCCAGCAGCTTTGCGGACCTCTGGCGGTGGGGAAAACTGTTTTTT
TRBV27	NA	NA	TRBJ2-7	CASSLGTPNYGEQYF	TGTGCCAGCAGTCTCGGGACACCTAATTATGGCGAGCAGTACTTC
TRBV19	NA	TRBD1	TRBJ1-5	CASSRGQGGQPQHF	TGTGCCAGTAGTAGAGGACAGGGAGGTCAGCCCCAGCATTTT
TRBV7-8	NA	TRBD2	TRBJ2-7	CASSSGTSGGYEQYF	TGTGCCAGCAGCTCCGGGACTAGCGGGGGTTACGAGCAGTACTTC
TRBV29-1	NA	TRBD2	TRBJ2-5	CSAGQERGGPETQYF	TGCAGCGCAGGACAAGAGCGGGGGGGCCCAGAGACCCAGTACTTC
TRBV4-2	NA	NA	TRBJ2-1	CASSQDMGGRVEQFF	TGTGCCAGCAGCCAAGATATGGGGGGCCGTGTTGAGCAGTTCTTC
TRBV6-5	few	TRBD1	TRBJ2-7	CASSRDRAREQYF	TGTGCCAGCAGCCGGGACAGGGCTAGGGAGCAGTACTTC
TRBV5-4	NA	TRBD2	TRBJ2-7	CASSLVGEGRLRSYEQYF	TGTGCCAGCAGCTTGGTGGGGGAGGGACGATTGCGATCCTACGAGCAGTACTTC
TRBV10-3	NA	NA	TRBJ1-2	CAISEDSVYGYTF	TGTGCCATCAGTGAGGATTCAGTCTATGGCTACACCTTC
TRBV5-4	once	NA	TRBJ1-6	CASSLGGGVGYNSPLHF	TGTGCCAGCAGCTTGGGGGGGGGAGTCGGGTATAATTCACCCCTCCACTTT
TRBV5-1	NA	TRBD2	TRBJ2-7	CASSLVGTSSYEQYF	TGCGCCAGCAGCTTAGTTGGGACTAGCTCCTACGAGCAGTACTTC
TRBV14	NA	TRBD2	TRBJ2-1	CASSQVTSGTYNEQFF	TGTGCCAGCAGCCAAGTAACTAGCGGGACCTACAATGAGCAGTTCTTC
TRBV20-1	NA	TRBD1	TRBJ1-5	CSASDRDRGYNQPQHF	TGCAGTGCTAGTGACCGGGACAGGGGCTACAATCAGCCCCAGCATTTT
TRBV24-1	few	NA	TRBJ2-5	CATSDLVGGDQETQYF	TGTGCCACCAGTGATTTGGTGGGGGGAGATCAAGAGACCCAGTACTTC
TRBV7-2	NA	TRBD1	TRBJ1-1	CASSGQGGYTEAFF	TGTGCCAGCAGCGGACAGGGTGGGTACACTGAAGCTTTCTTT